This T cell receptor (beta chain) is from a study of neurological immune-mediated disorders. As concerns this clonotype: The antigen is not known.

Study-level points and caveats: Sharing of CDR3 amino acid sequences among expanded clones across subjects was absent, suggesting private repertoires in all groups.

MiXCR, run by TCRdb on the 5' RACE reads, gives a single entry per CDR3 protein. Of more than 75,000 distinct CDR3 sequences listed, 4.5% to 6.5% are singletons. CDR3 size: 14 residues. The ends lost 4 bases at V and 2 bases at J; junction bases unmatched: 5. Germline V gives CDR1 KGHSH, CDR2 LQKENI. The receptor's source is a woman between 25 and 40 years old with multiple sclerosis. This sequence joins TRBV18 and TRBJ2-7, with 7 bases identical to TRBD1. Input material: PBMCs. The CDR3 sequence: CASSQGANPYEQYV. In DNA, the CDR3 is TGTGCCAGCTCACAGGGGGCCAACCCCTACGAGCAGTACGTC.